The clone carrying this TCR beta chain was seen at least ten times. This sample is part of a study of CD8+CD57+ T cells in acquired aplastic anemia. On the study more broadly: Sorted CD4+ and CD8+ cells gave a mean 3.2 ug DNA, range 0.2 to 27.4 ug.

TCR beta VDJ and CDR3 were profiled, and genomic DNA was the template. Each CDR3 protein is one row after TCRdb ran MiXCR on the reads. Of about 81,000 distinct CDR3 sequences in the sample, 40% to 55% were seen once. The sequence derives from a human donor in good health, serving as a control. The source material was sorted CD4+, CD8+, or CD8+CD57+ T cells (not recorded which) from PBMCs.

The CDR3 sequence is CASSLVSGTDTQYF. Written as DNA, the CDR3 is TGTGCCAGCAGCTTAGTTTCTGGGACAGATACGCAGTATTTT. The rearrangement joins TRBV7-9 to TRBJ2-3; no reliable D call. Germline assignment: CDR1 SEHNR and CDR2 FQNEAQ (reference sequence). The CDR3 spans 14 residues. Trimming cost V 1 base and J 3 bases, with 8 bases left between them.